This TCR beta chain is from a study of neurological immune-mediated disorders. Study-wide results and caveats: None of the CDR3 amino acid sequences found in expanded clones was shared across subjects. This suggests that the TCR-beta repertoires were private in all groups.

Trimming took 2 bases from V and 3 from J, leaving 14 bases between them. This CDR3 is 16 amino acids long. The cDNA was synthesized by means of template-switch 5'RACE, which was carried out with 10-nucleotide random UMIs. Sequencing of 15-18 subjects in each run yielded over 180 million TCR-beta sequences. TCRdb called the 5' RACE reads again in MiXCR, with one record for every CDR3 protein. The sample lists fewer than 110,000 distinct CDR3 sequences, 10% to 14% occurring once. This clonotype was observed many times. Its antigen is unidentified. As for time point: longitudinal time-point 3. The starting material, 2 million PBMCs stored at -80 C, gave rise to the unsorted libraries.

The sequencing sample was made of PBMCs. This clonotype was obtained from a female donor with HTLV-1-associated myelopathy (HAM/TSP). V gene TRBV12-3 or TRBV12-4 combines with J gene TRBJ1-5, with TRBD1 as a possible D gene (5 bases). In nucleotides, the CDR3 is TGTGCCAGCAGTTTAAGCGGGGGTTGGGACAATCAGCCCCAGCATTTT. Its protein product is CASSLSGGWDNQPQHF.